A single sample gave rise to the 9 T cell receptor beta chains below, sequenced in a study of cytomegalovirus exposure and HLA in healthy donors. Vbeta (60) and Jbeta (13) primers were used in the PCR. Profiling relied on immunoSEQ multiplex PCR, and the TCRdb table lists in-frame clones only, not all of them. The sample lists some 140,000 clones; roughly 79% were seen once. Sequences were obtained from PBMCs. The source of these receptors is a man between 18 and 29 years old in good health and CMV-seronegative.

The J gene is TRBJ1-4, the V gene TRBV9; a weak D match, TRBD1 (5 bases). Germline V gene sequence: CDR1 SGDLS, CDR2 YYNGEE. This CDR3 comprises 14 residues. V was pared by 5 bases and J by 0 bases, with 8 bases between. CDR3 sequence: CASSAQATNEKLFF. The CDR3 nucleotides are TGTGCCAGCAGTGCACAGGCAACTAATGAAAAACTGTTTTTT. Filled out from reference TRBV9 and TRBJ1-4, the complete variable domain reads DSGVTQTPKHLITATGQRVTLRCSPRSGDLSVYWYQQSLDQGLQFLIQYYNGEERAKGNILERFSAQQFPDLHSELNLSSLELGDSALYFCASSAQATNEKLFFGSGTQLSVL.

The CDR3 sequence is CASSLGTPRSGYTF. CDR3 nucleotides: TGTGCCAGCAGCCTGGGGACTCCCCGATCTGGCTACACCTTC. The V gene is TRBV7-2, the J gene TRBJ1-2; D perhaps matches TRBD1 (5 bases). The CDR3 spans 14 residues. Germline V gene data show CDR1 as SGHTA and CDR2 as FQGNSA. V lost 5 bases and J lost 7, with 17 bases in between.

The rearrangement links TRBV19 to TRBJ2-1, with 7 nucleotides matching TRBD1. The CDR3 sequence is 14 residues long. The V gene's germline CDR1 is LNHDA and CDR2 SQIVND (reference sequence). The V segment lost 6 bases and the J segment 5 bases; nucleotides outside the gene matches: 7. Here the CDR3 DNA reads TGTGCCAGTAGCCAAAAGGGACAGCACAATGAGCAGTTCTTC. Translated: CASSQKGQHNEQFF.

This chain connects TRBV2 to TRBJ2-2; 10 bases line up with TRBD1. The CDR3 has 15 residues. After removal of 4 bases from V and 6 bases from J, the junction contained 5 bases not matched to a gene. CDR1 SNHLY and CDR2 FYNNEI come from the germline V gene. The CDR3 sequence is CASSVDRGVAGELFF. In nucleotides, the CDR3 is TGTGCCAGCAGTGTGGACAGGGGGGTGGCCGGGGAGCTGTTTTTT.

The chain joins TRBV6-1 to TRBJ1-4; tentative D call: TRBD1 (6 bases). V was clipped by 3 bases and J by 7 bases, with 15 bases between them. Germline lookup yields CDR1 MNHNS and CDR2 SASEGT. The CDR3 runs to 15 residues. CDR3 nucleotide sequence: TGTGCCAGCAGTGACCAGGGGATCGGTCGTGAAAAACTGTTTTTT. Its protein is CASSDQGIGREKLFF.

The V call is TRBV7-8, the J call TRBJ1-1; the D gene is possibly TRBD1 (5 bases). The germline CDR1 and CDR2 sequences are SGHVS and FQNEAQ. This CDR3 is 15 amino acids long. V dropped 5 bases and J dropped 1 base, with 14 bases sitting between them. In nucleotides, the CDR3 is TGTGCCAGCAGCCCTCAGGGTAGGGGGAACACTGAAGCTTTCTTT. Translation: CASSPQGRGNTEAFF.

The chain employs TRBV5-1 and TRBJ1-5, with 8 bases aligning to TRBD1. Germline CDR1 SGHRS, CDR2 YFSETQ. The CDR3 loop spans 15 amino acids. The ends lost 7 bases at V and 7 bases at J; junction bases unmatched: 13. This CDR3 is CASGPETGGGQPQHF. The CDR3 bases are TGCGCCAGCGGCCCCGAAACAGGGGGAGGCCAGCCCCAGCATTTT. The whole variable domain, filled in from reference TRBV5-1 and TRBJ1-5, reads KAGVTQTPRYLIKTRGQQVTLSCSPISGHRSVSWYQQTPGQGLQFLFEYFSETQRNKGNFPGRFSGRQFSNSRSEMNVSTLELGDSALYLCASGPETGGGQPQHFGDGTRLSIL.

This sequence joins TRBV7-2 and TRBJ2-7; D might be TRBD1 (6 bases). Per the germline V gene, CDR1 is SGHTA and CDR2 is FQGNSA. Trimming took off 0 bases at V and 4 bases at J, with 10 bases between the two ends. There are 14 residues in the CDR3. CDR3 region: CASSLARQGYEQYF. The CDR3 nucleotides read TGTGCCAGCAGCTTAGCGAGGCAGGGGTACGAGCAGTACTTC. The entire variable domain, with the rest obtained from reference TRBV7-2 and TRBJ2-7, is as follows: GAGVSQSPSNKVTEKGKDVELRCDPISGHTALYWYRQSLGQGLEFLIYFQGNSAPDKSGLPSDRFSAERTGGSVSTLTIQRTQQEDSAVYLCASSLARQGYEQYFGPGTRLTVT.

The chain is built from TRBV6-5 and TRBJ1-5; D is ambiguous. There are 13 residues in the CDR3. Germline V gene data show CDR1 as MNHEY and CDR2 as SVGAGI. V lost 9 bases, J lost 1 base, and 10 bases lay in between. The CDR3 coding sequence is TGTGCCAGTCTGGGCTCGAGCAATCAGCCCCAGCATTTT. Its translation: CASLGSSNQPQHF.